This TCR beta chain was identified in a study of shared clonotypes between healthy human individuals. Study results and caveats: Sorted-subset sequencing was shown by rarefaction to be incomplete despite large depth.

Sequencing was performed with immunoSEQ multiplex PCR; in TCRdb, only in-frame clones are kept and a portion is missing. The profile shows roughly 1,000,000 clones, about four fifths of them singletons. With V trimmed by 5 bases and J by 3 bases, 9 bases remained unmatched. Germline loops: CDR1 SGHTA, CDR2 FQGNSA. This CDR3 is 15 amino acids long. As for this clone: Its specificity is unknown.

The receptor was derived from a man aged 18 to 29 in good health. Some clones in this sample may be carry-over from other donors' samples. The sequenced sample was memory CD4+ T cells from PBMCs. The subset here: CD45RA-negative fraction. The V call is TRBV7-2, the J call TRBJ2-7; TRBD2 matches at 8 bases. The CDR3 region is CASSRDLAGNYEQYF. The CDR3 DNA follows: TGTGCCAGCAGCAGAGACCTAGCGGGTAACTACGAGCAGTACTTC. The whole variable domain, remainder taken from reference TRBV7-2 and TRBJ2-7, is GAGVSQSPSNKVTEKGKDVELRCDPISGHTALYWYRQSLGQGLEFLIYFQGNSAPDKSGLPSDRFSAERTGGSVSTLTIQRTQQEDSAVYLCASSRDLAGNYEQYFGPGTRLTVT.